The 13 T cell receptor beta chains given below trace back to one sample, sequenced in a study of T-cell reconstitution after alpha-beta-depleted transplantation in children. Preparation of the TCRbeta library was carried out with unique molecular identifiers. TCRdb recomputed calls from the PCR reads with MiXCR, one row per CDR3 protein. The profile covers 600,000 or so distinct CDR3 sequences, with 23% appearing a single time and roughly 15% taken by the ten largest. This specimen was PBMCs, mostly from graft donor cells, taken 360 days after TCRalphabeta/CD19-depleted stem cell transplant. Every receptor here comes from a boy in the first two years of life who had a stem cell transplant for acute myeloid leukemia, so the T cells may come from the graft donor.

This sequence joins TRBV29-1 and TRBJ1-2; no firm D call. This CDR3 is 17 amino acids long. Germline V lookup: CDR1 SQVTM, CDR2 ANQGSEA. V was shortened by 1 base and J by 3 bases, with 21 bases between the two germline ends. This chain's CDR3 is CSVEAGIDVRDDYGYTF. Written as DNA, the CDR3 is TGCAGCGTTGAAGCCGGGATCGATGTACGGGATGACTATGGCTACACCTTC. Together with reference TRBV29-1 and TRBJ1-2, the CDR3 gives the full variable domain: SAVISQKPSRDICQRGTSLTIQCQVDSQVTMMFWYRQQPGQSLTLIATANQGSEATYESGFVIDKFPISRPNLTFSTLTVSNMSPEDSSIYLCSVEAGIDVRDDYGYTFGSGTRLTVV.

Only a few counts were recorded for this clonotype. The V and J genes are TRBV29-1 and TRBJ1-1; 8 bases are a match to TRBD1. This CDR3 has 11 amino acids. V was pared by 4 bases and J by 6 bases, with 1 base of the junction left unmatched. Germline CDR1 and CDR2: SQVTM and ANQGSEA. The CDR3 here is CSVVGQAEAFF. The DNA for the CDR3 is TGCAGCGTTGTGGGACAGGCTGAAGCTTTCTTT.

In its sample, this clonotype was seen many times. The chain joins TRBV11-2 to TRBJ2-1, with D possibly TRBD2 on 5 matching bases. Germline V CDR1 and CDR2: SGHAT, FQNNGV. Trimming took 4 bases from V and 6 from J, leaving 13 bases between them. The CDR3 is 14 residues long. The CDR3 sequence: CASSSRAALNEQFF. The CDR3 nucleotides read TGTGCCAGCAGCTCCCGAGCGGCACTCAATGAGCAGTTCTTC.

This clonotype has just a few counts. In nucleotides, the CDR3 is TGTGCCATCAGTGAGCCCAATACCGTAAATGAGCAGTTCTTC. Translated: CAISEPNTVNEQFF. The J gene is TRBJ2-1, the V gene TRBV10-3; D ambiguous. Trimming shortened V by 2 bases and J by 7 bases, and 12 bases separated the two germline ends. The CDR3 loop spans 14 amino acids. Germline V lookup: CDR1 ENHRY, CDR2 SYGVKD.

V usage is TRBV4-1 and J usage is TRBJ2-6; D is unresolved. Trimming took off 0 bases at V and 2 bases at J, with 8 bases between the two ends. The CDR3 consists of 16 residues. Germline CDR1 reads MGHRA; CDR2 reads YSYEKL. The chain's CDR3 is CASSQDVGTGANVLTF. CDR3 bases: TGCGCCAGCAGCCAAGATGTAGGGACTGGGGCCAACGTCCTGACTTTC.

This clonotype was counted only a few times. The rearrangement links TRBV28 to TRBJ2-7; possibly TRBD1 or TRBD2 for D (5 bases each). Germline loops: CDR1 MDHEN, CDR2 SYDVKM. V was pared by 6 bases and J by 0 bases, with 15 bases between. This CDR3 is 15 amino acids long. The CDR3 DNA is TGTGCCAGCAGCCCTGGGACGAGGAGCTCCTACGAGCAGTACGTC. Its translation: CASSPGTRSSYEQYV.

This clonotype was picked up a small number of times. The chain carries TRBV20-1 and TRBJ2-1, with a tentative D call TRBD1 (5 bases). Germline loops: CDR1 DFQATT, CDR2 SNEGSKA (reference sequence). V was clipped by 0 bases and J by 5 bases, with 11 bases between them. The CDR3 runs 14 residues. CDR3 in amino acids: CSARELKGDNEQFF. Written as DNA, the CDR3 is TGCAGTGCTAGAGAGCTTAAAGGGGACAATGAGCAGTTCTTC.

This chain joins TRBV5-1 and TRBJ2-2; D perhaps matches TRBD2 (6 bases). V was pared by 4 bases and J by 5 bases, with 15 bases between. Germline V gene lookup returns CDR1 SGHRS and CDR2 YFSETQ. CDR3 length equals 15 residues. CDR3 loop: CASSPPAAGTGELFF. DNA of the CDR3: TGCGCCAGCAGCCCCCCAGCGGCGGGAACCGGGGAGCTGTTTTTT.

This sequence joins TRBV6-5 and TRBJ2-3, with a possible D match to TRBD2 (5 bases). V was cut by 4 bases and J by 2 bases, with 13 bases left in between. The CDR3 sequence is 15 residues long. The germline V gene encodes CDR1 MNHEY and CDR2 SVGAGI. This CDR3 is CASSFLDGLTDTQYF. DNA of the CDR3: TGTGCCAGCAGTTTTCTGGACGGACTCACAGATACGCAGTATTTT.

This chain uses TRBV20-1 with TRBJ1-2; tentative D call: TRBD1 (5 bases). This CDR3 spans 16 amino acids. CDR1 is DFQATT and CDR2 is SNEGSKA in the germline V gene (reference sequence). Between the trimmed V and J ends, which lost 1 base and 5 bases, there was a span of 20 bases. In DNA form, the CDR3 reads TGCAGTGCTAGAGGTGGTTGGGGACTGGACTTTTATGGCTACACCTTC. Its protein is CSARGGWGLDFYGYTF.

In this sample, this clonotype turned up a few times. The junction does not match germline at one end; this may be a read error. The gene calls are TRBV20-1 and TRBJ2-3, with 7 positions matching TRBD1. CDR3 length: 17 residues. CDR1 DFQATT and CDR2 SNEGSKA come from the germline V gene (reference sequence). The CDR3: CCARALSTGERTDTQYF. DNA of the CDR3: TGCTGTGCTAGAGCCTTATCAACAGGGGAACGCACAGATACGCAGTATTTT.

CDR3 nucleotides: TGTGCCAGCAGTTTTTCCTCGACAGGTTCCTACACCGGGGAGCTGTTTTTT. It is translated as CASSFSSTGSYTGELFF. The V gene is TRBV12-3 or TRBV12-4, the J gene TRBJ2-2; weak D call: TRBD1 (6 bases). V lost 3 bases to trimming and J lost 3 bases, with 17 bases between them. The CDR3 is 17 amino acids.

This clonotype appeared many times. The V and J genes are TRBV12-3 or TRBV12-4 and TRBJ2-3, with 10 bases aligning to TRBD2. This CDR3 comprises 14 residues. The J segment lost 5 bases and the V segment lost 7 bases, leaving 6 bases of the junction unmatched. In nucleotides, the CDR3 is TGTGCCAGCAAAATAGCGGGGGGCCGAGATACGCAGTATTTT. This gives the protein CASKIAGGRDTQYF.